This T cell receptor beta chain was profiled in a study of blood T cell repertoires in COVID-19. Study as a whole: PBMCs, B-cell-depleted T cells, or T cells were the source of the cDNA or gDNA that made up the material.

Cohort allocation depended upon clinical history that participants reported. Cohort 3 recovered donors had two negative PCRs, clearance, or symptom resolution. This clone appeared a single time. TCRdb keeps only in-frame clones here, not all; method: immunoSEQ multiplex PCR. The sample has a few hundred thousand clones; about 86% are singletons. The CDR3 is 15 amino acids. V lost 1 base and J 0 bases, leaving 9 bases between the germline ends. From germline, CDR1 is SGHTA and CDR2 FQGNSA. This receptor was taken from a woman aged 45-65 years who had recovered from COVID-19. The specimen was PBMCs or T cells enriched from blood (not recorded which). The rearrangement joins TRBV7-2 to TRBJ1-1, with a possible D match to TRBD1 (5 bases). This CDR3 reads CASSLVAGMNTEAFF. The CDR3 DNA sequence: TGTGCCAGCAGCTTAGTCGCAGGGATGAACACTGAAGCTTTCTTT.